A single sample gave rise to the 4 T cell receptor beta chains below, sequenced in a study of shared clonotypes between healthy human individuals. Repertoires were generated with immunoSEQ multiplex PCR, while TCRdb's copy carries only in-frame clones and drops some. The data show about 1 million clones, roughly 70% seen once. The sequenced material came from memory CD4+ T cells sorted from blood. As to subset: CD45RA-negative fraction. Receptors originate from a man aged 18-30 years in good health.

The CDR3 DNA follows: TGTGCCAGCAGCGGGGACAGGGGCCGCCTAGATACGCAGTATTTT. Residues: CASSGDRGRLDTQYF. V and J are TRBV28 and TRBJ2-3, with 10 bases identical to TRBD1. Looked up from germline, CDR1 is MDHEN and CDR2 is SYDVKM. The CDR3 is 15 residues long. J gave up 5 bases and V 6 bases, and 8 bases lay outside the gene matches.

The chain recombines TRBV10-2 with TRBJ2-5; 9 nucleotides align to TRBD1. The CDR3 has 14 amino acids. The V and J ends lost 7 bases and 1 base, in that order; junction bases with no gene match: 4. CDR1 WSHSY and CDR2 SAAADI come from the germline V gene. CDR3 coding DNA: TGCGCCAGCACTGGGACAGGGAGCCAAGAGACCCAGTACTTC. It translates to CASTGTGSQETQYF.

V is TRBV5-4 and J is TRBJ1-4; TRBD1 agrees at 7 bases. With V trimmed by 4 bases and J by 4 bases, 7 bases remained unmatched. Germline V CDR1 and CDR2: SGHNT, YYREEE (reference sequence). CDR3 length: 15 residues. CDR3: CASSPTGSGNEKLFF. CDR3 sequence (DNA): TGTGCCAGCAGCCCGACAGGGTCGGGTAATGAAAAACTGTTTTTT.

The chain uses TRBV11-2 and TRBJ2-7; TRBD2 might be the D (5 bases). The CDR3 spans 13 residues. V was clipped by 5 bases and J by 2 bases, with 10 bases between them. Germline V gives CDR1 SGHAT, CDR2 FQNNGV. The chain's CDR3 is CASSRTDAYEQYF. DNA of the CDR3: TGTGCCAGCAGCCGGACTGACGCCTACGAGCAGTACTTC.